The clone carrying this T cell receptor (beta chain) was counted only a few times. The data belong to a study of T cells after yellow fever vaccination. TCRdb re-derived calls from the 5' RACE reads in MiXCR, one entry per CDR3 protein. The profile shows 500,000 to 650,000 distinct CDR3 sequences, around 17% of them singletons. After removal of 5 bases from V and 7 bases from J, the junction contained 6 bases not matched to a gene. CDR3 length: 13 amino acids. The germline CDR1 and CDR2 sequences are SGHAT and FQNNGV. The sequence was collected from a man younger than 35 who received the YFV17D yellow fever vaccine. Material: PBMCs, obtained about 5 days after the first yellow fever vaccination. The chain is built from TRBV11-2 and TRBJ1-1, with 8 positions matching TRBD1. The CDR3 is CASSQAGGNEAFF. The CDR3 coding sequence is TGTGCCAGCAGCCAGGCAGGGGGCAATGAAGCTTTCTTT.